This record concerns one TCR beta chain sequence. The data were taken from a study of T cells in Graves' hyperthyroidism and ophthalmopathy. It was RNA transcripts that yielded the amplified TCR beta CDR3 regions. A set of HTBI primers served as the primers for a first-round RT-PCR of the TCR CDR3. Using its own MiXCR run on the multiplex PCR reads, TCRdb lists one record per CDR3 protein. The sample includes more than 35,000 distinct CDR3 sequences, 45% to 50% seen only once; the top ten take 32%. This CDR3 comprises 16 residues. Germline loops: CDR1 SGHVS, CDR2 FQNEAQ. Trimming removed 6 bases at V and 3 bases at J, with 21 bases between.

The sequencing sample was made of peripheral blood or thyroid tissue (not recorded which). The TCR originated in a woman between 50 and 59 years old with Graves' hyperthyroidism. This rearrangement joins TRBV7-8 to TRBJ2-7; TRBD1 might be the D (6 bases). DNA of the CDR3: TGTGCCAGCAGAGAACAGGGCTCTGGGGCCAACTACGAGCAGTACTTC. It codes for CASREQGSGANYEQYF.